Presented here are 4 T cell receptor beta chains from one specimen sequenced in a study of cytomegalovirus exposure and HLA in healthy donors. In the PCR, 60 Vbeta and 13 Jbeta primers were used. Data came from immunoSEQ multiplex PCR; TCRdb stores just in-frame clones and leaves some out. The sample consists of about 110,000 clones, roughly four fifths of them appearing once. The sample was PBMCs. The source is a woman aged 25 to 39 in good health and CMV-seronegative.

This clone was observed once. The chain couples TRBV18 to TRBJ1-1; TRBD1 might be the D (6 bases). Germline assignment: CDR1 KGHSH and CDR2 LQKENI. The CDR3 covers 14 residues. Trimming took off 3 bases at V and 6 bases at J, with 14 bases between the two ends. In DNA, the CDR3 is TGTGCCAGCTCACCGCCTGGGGCAGGGGCTGAAGCTTTCTTT. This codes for CASSPPGAGAEAFF.

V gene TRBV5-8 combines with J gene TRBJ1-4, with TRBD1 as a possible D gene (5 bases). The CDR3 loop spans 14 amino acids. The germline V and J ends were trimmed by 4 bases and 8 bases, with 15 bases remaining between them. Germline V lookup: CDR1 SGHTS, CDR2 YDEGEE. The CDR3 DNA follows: TGTGCCAGCAGCACCCTCAGGGTTCGAGAAAAACTGTTTTTT. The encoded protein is CASSTLRVREKLFF.

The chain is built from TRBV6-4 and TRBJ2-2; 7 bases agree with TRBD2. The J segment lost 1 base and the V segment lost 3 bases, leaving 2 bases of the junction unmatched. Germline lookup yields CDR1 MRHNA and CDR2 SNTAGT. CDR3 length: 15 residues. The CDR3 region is CASSEGGKNTGELFF. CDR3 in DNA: TGTGCCAGCAGTGAGGGAGGGAAGAACACCGGGGAGCTGTTTTTT.

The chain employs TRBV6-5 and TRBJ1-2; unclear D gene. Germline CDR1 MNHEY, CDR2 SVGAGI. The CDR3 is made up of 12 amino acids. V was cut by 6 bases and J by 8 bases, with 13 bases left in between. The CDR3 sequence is CASSRGGGGYTF. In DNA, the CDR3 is TGTGCCAGCAGCCGGGGTGGAGGCGGCTACACCTTC.